Following are 32 T cell receptor beta chains from one sample sequenced in a study of blood T cells in healthy people across ages. A J-beta primer mix and a sample-barcoded 5' primer were used in a second PCR of about 7 to 12 cycles. In TCRdb, the 5' RACE reads were re-called with MiXCR into one record per CDR3 protein. The repertoire consists of over a million distinct CDR3 sequences, with around 59% occurring once and the leading ten covering over 5.5%. The material sequenced was blood. These TCRs come from a man in his late teens or twenties in good health.

This sequence joins TRBV7-2 and TRBJ2-1; 13 nucleotides line up with TRBD2. This CDR3 is 14 amino acids long. In germline, CDR1 is SGHTA, CDR2 FQGNSA. J was trimmed by 12 bases and V by 5 bases; bases with no gene match: 7. The CDR3 loop is CASSPPGLAGMQFF. CDR3 DNA: TGTGCCAGCAGCCCCCCGGGACTAGCGGGGATGCAGTTCTTC.

The chain uses TRBV6-6 and TRBJ2-1; 11 bases agree with TRBD2. The CDR3 is 16 residues long. Germline trimming cut 0 bases from V and 5 bases from J; bases unmatched to any gene: 3. Per germline, CDR1 MNHNY and CDR2 SVGAGI (reference sequence). DNA for the CDR3: TGTGCCAGCAGTTACTCGAATAGCGGGGGGGACAATGAGCAGTTCTTC. Translation gives CASSYSNSGGDNEQFF.

The chain links TRBV9 to TRBJ1-2; 12 nucleotides match TRBD1. The CDR3 has 19 amino acids. Germline V gene sequence: CDR1 SGDLS, CDR2 YYNGEE. The ends lost 3 bases at V and 10 bases at J; junction bases unmatched: 22. The CDR3 region is CASSAPRLGSPGQGAAYTF. The CDR3 DNA sequence: TGTGCCAGCAGCGCACCTAGGTTAGGGTCTCCGGGACAGGGGGCCGCCTACACCTTC.

The V gene is TRBV6-1, the J gene TRBJ2-3, with 7 bases matching TRBD2. J lost 4 bases, V lost 6 bases, and 13 bases had no gene match. This CDR3 is built from 16 residues. Germline values: CDR1 MNHNS, CDR2 SASEGT. This CDR3 is CASRLYWGGKADTQYF. The DNA of the CDR3 is TGTGCCAGCAGACTCTACTGGGGAGGGAAGGCAGATACGCAGTATTTT.

This clonotype was observed a few times. The chain links TRBV12-3 or TRBV12-4 to TRBJ1-2; possible D gene TRBD1, 6 bases. V lost 4 bases and J 5 bases, leaving 11 bases between the germline ends. This CDR3 has 13 amino acids. The CDR3 reads CASSSGGGYGYTF. The CDR3 DNA sequence: TGTGCCAGCAGTTCCGGGGGCGGGTATGGCTACACCTTC.

This chain links TRBV3-1 with TRBJ1-2, with 7 bases identical to TRBD1. Losses at the gene ends were 3 bases for V and 1 base for J; bases not matched to a gene: 5. Germline V gene lookup returns CDR1 LGHDT and CDR2 YNNKEL (reference sequence). The CDR3 is made up of 15 amino acids. CDR3 sequence: CASSQGQTNNYGYTF. In DNA, the CDR3 is TGTGCCAGCAGCCAGGGACAGACAAATAACTATGGCTACACCTTC.

J is TRBJ2-7 and V is TRBV29-1, with D perhaps assigned TRBD1 or TRBD2 (5 bases each). V was trimmed by 5 bases and J by 1 base, leaving 18 bases between them. Germline V gives CDR1 SQVTM, CDR2 ANQGSEA. CDR3 length: 15 residues. CDR3: CSVSWGVSGSYEQYF. In DNA form, the CDR3 reads TGCAGCGTTTCCTGGGGCGTAAGCGGATCCTACGAGCAGTACTTC.

This clonotype was picked up a small number of times. The chain employs TRBV6-6 and TRBJ1-1, with TRBD1 as a possible D gene (5 bases). Trimming removed 6 bases from V and 6 bases from J, with 11 bases in between. CDR1 is MNHNY and CDR2 is SVGAGI in the germline V gene (reference sequence). This CDR3 region has 12 residues. CDR3 coding DNA: TGTGCCAGCAGCCACGGGGCCGCTGAAGCTTTCTTT. Its protein is CASSHGAAEAFF.

This chain links TRBV10-3 with TRBJ1-2; 12 bases align to TRBD1. V was clipped by 2 bases and J by 4 bases; unmatched bases: 5. There are 16 residues in the CDR3. Germline lookup yields CDR1 ENHRY and CDR2 SYGVKD. The CDR3 reads CAISEPGQGAGYGYTF. Written as DNA, the CDR3 is TGTGCCATCAGTGAGCCGGGACAGGGGGCCGGCTATGGCTACACCTTC.

The chain is built from TRBV13 and TRBJ1-2; D not certain. The ends were cut back, 0 bases at V and 7 bases at J, with 15 bases in the middle. The CDR3 is 15 residues long. Germline V gene lookup returns CDR1 PRHDT and CDR2 FYEKMQ (reference sequence). CDR3 protein: CASSLGNSRYSGYTF. The CDR3 DNA sequence: TGTGCCAGCAGCTTAGGGAACAGCCGCTACTCTGGCTACACCTTC. Using reference TRBV13 and TRBJ1-2 for the parts outside the CDR3, the full variable domain is AAGVIQSPRHLIKEKRETATLKCYPIPRHDTVYWYQQGPGQDPQFLISFYEKMQSDKGSIPDRFSAQQFSDYHSELNMSSLELGDSALYFCASSLGNSRYSGYTFGSGTRLTVV.

The chain is built from TRBV27 and TRBJ1-5; 8 bases fit TRBD1. CDR1 MNHEY and CDR2 SMNVEV come from the germline V gene (reference sequence). Unmatched junction bases numbered 6, after V lost 6 bases and J lost 2 bases. CDR3 length: 15 residues. The CDR3: CASRADRGRNQPQHF. For the CDR3, the DNA is TGTGCCAGCAGAGCTGACAGGGGTCGCAATCAGCCCCAGCATTTT.

The chain recombines TRBV7-9 with TRBJ1-2; D uncertain. Germline CDR1 is SEHNR and CDR2 is FQNEAQ (reference sequence). V was shortened by 2 bases and J by 4 bases, with 11 bases between the two germline ends. The length of the CDR3 is 14 residues. CDR3 nucleotide sequence: TGTGCCAGCAGCTTAAAGGAACAGTTCTATGGCTACACCTTC. It encodes CASSLKEQFYGYTF.

This clonotype came up a few times. This chain links TRBV3-1 with TRBJ2-3, with a weak D call TRBD2 (6 bases). The CDR3 runs 19 residues. Germline CDR1 and CDR2: LGHDT and YNNKEL (reference sequence). V was pared by 4 bases and J by 2 bases, with 25 bases between. CDR3 sequence: CASSPIYLLPSAFTDTQYF. The DNA for the CDR3 is TGTGCCAGCAGCCCCATATACCTCCTTCCTAGCGCCTTCACAGATACGCAGTATTTT.

The chain is built from TRBV7-8 and TRBJ2-5, with D possibly being TRBD2 (6 bases). The J call is uncertain, as TRBJ2-7 better fits the DNA end. This CDR3 is built from 16 residues. The germline CDR1 and CDR2 sequences are SGHVS and FQNEAQ. CDR3 sequence reads: CASSLAVGRERHEQYF. Written as DNA, the CDR3 is TGTGCCAGCAGCTTAGCAGTTGGGCGGGAAAGGCACGAGCAGTACTTC.

The sample holds a few counts of this clonotype. The chain carries TRBV28 and TRBJ2-7; TRBD1 or TRBD2 may be the D gene (5 bases each). Germline V CDR1 and CDR2: MDHEN, SYDVKM. The CDR3 runs 14 residues. V was cut by 5 bases and J by 0 bases, with 11 bases left in between. In DNA, the CDR3 is TGTGCCAGCAGTAGTCGGGGACCCTCCTACGAGCAGTACTTC. As protein: CASSSRGPSYEQYF.

V usage is TRBV9 and J usage is TRBJ2-5, with a weak D call TRBD2 (6 bases). CDR3 length: 16 residues. Trimming took 3 bases from V and 3 from J, leaving 18 bases between them. Germline V CDR1 and CDR2: SGDLS, YYNGEE. The CDR3 bases are TGTGCCAGCAGCGCAGGAGTCGGGTCGGGGGAAGAGACCCAGTACTTC. It translates to CASSAGVGSGEETQYF.

This clonotype was seen a handful of times. This chain connects TRBV29-1 to TRBJ1-2; 9 positions match TRBD1. The V and J ends lost 1 base and 4 bases, in that order; junction bases with no gene match: 7. CDR1 and CDR2 (germline): SQVTM, ANQGSEA. The CDR3 consists of 15 residues. The CDR3 region has the DNA TGCAGCGTTGAAGTAGGGACAGGGTTCGGCTATGGCTACACCTTC. Its protein is CSVEVGTGFGYGYTF.

The chain is built from TRBV20-1 and TRBJ2-5; the D gene could be TRBD1 or TRBD2 (5 bases each). Germline-derived CDR1 and CDR2 are DFQATT and SNEGSKA (reference sequence). CDR3 size: 16 residues. V lost 6 bases and J 3 bases, leaving 23 bases between the germline ends. CDR3 bases: TGCAGTGCCGACCTCCGGGACCTTGAGCTCGAAGAGACCCAGTACTTC. Encoded protein: CSADLRDLELEETQYF.

This clonotype was seen a single time. This chain links TRBV4-1 with TRBJ2-1, with D perhaps matching TRBD1 or TRBD2 (5 bases each). The germline CDR1 and CDR2 sequences are MGHRA and YSYEKL. V was pared by 3 bases and J by 4 bases, with 13 bases between. CDR3 size: 15 residues. This CDR3 reads CASSQRGSRYNEQFF. CDR3 coding DNA: TGCGCCAGCAGCCAGAGGGGTAGTAGGTACAATGAGCAGTTCTTC.

This clonotype was found once. The gene calls are TRBV20-1 and TRBJ2-7; the match to TRBD2 covers 13 bases. CDR1 is DFQATT and CDR2 is SNEGSKA in the germline V gene (reference sequence). The CDR3 loop spans 16 amino acids. V dropped 4 bases and J dropped 5; count of bases not matched to a gene: 11. This chain's CDR3 is CSATPGTSGVNDEQYF. In DNA form, the CDR3 reads TGCAGTGCTACTCCCGGGACTAGCGGGGTGAATGACGAGCAGTACTTC.

The sample holds a few counts of this clonotype. V usage is TRBV6-2 or TRBV6-3 and J usage is TRBJ2-7; D call uncertain. The V gene lost 2 bases and the J gene lost 0 bases, with 8 bases spanning the gap. This CDR3 is built from 14 residues. Per germline, CDR1 MNHEY and CDR2 SVGEGT. The CDR3: CASSYNYNSYEQYF. CDR3 sequence (DNA): TGTGCCAGCAGTTACAACTACAACTCCTACGAGCAGTACTTC.

The CDR3 spells CSASGQGGLYEQYF. In DNA, the CDR3 is TGCAGTGCTAGTGGGCAGGGGGGTCTCTACGAGCAGTACTTC. V usage is TRBV20-1 and J usage is TRBJ2-7, with a possible D match to TRBD1 (7 bases). The germline V gene encodes CDR1 DFQATT and CDR2 SNEGSKA (reference sequence). CDR3 length equals 14 residues. V gave up 3 bases and J gave up 3 bases, with 15 bases separating them.

The rearrangement links TRBV2 to TRBJ2-7; 7 bases are a match to TRBD1. The ends lost 7 bases at V and 1 base at J; junction bases unmatched: 10. CDR1 and CDR2 (germline): SNHLY, FYNNEI. CDR3 length: 15 amino acids. As DNA, the CDR3 is TGTGCCAGCATAACCGGGACAGTTGATTCCTACGAGCAGTACTTC. Translated, it gives CASITGTVDSYEQYF.

This sequence joins TRBV6-6 and TRBJ2-5; TRBD1 is a possible D gene (6 bases). The CDR3 is 11 amino acids. V dropped 8 bases and J dropped 9 bases, with 13 bases sitting between them. The germline V gene encodes CDR1 MNHNY and CDR2 SVGAGI (reference sequence). The CDR3, as DNA: TGTGCCAGCGGATTCACAGGGCCCCAGTACTTC. It translates to CASGFTGPQYF.

The chain uses TRBV4-1 and TRBJ2-1, with no clear D. The germline V gene encodes CDR1 MGHRA and CDR2 YSYEKL. The CDR3 runs 9 residues. Trimming shortened V by 7 bases and J by 10 bases, and 5 bases separated the two germline ends. This CDR3 is CASTPEQFF. The CDR3 DNA sequence: TGCGCCAGCACTCCGGAGCAGTTCTTC.

This clonotype turned up a few times. This chain joins TRBV29-1 and TRBJ2-7; the D is unclear. This CDR3 contains 13 residues. V dropped 5 bases and J dropped 5 bases, with 16 bases sitting between them. Per the germline V gene, CDR1 is SQVTM and CDR2 is ANQGSEA. The CDR3 nucleotides read TGCAGCGTTCGGACGCAACCGGCGGACGAGCAGTACTTC. It encodes CSVRTQPADEQYF.

This clonotype was detected a few times. The V gene is TRBV29-1, the J gene TRBJ2-1; 7 bases map to TRBD2. With V trimmed by 7 bases and J by 4 bases, 13 bases remained unmatched. Germline-derived CDR1 and CDR2 are SQVTM and ANQGSEA. This CDR3 spans 15 amino acids. The chain's CDR3 is CSAWGPSGGYNEQFF. Here the CDR3 DNA reads TGCAGCGCTTGGGGCCCGTCGGGGGGTTACAATGAGCAGTTCTTC.

This clonotype was counted between two and nine times. The chain couples TRBV11-2 to TRBJ2-7, with 8 positions matching TRBD1. Germline values: CDR1 SGHAT, CDR2 FQNNGV. This CDR3 is built from 15 residues. V was pared by 4 bases and J by 5 bases, with 10 bases of the junction left unmatched. The CDR3 region has the DNA TGTGCCAGCAGCTCGTACAGGGGGAGGAGGAACGAGCAGTACTTC. Its protein product is CASSSYRGRRNEQYF. Full variable domain (missing parts from reference TRBV11-2 and TRBJ2-7): EAGVAQSPRYKIIEKRQSVAFWCNPISGHATLYWYQQILGQGPKLLIQFQNNGVVDDSQLPKDRFSAERLKGVDSTLKIQPAKLEDSAVYLCASSSYRGRRNEQYFGPGTRLTVT.

This clonotype was counted between two and nine times. V is TRBV7-9 and J is TRBJ2-7; D gene unclear. This CDR3 has 14 amino acids. Between the trimmed V and J ends, which lost 5 bases and 0 bases, there was a span of 11 bases. CDR1 SEHNR and CDR2 FQNEAQ come from the germline V gene (reference sequence). The CDR3 is CASSNPGNSYEQYF. CDR3 in DNA: TGTGCCAGCAGCAACCCCGGAAACTCCTACGAGCAGTACTTC.

The V and J genes are TRBV7-9 and TRBJ2-1; weak D call: TRBD2 (5 bases). The ends were cut back, 2 bases at V and 8 bases at J, with 13 bases in the middle. This CDR3 is built from 14 residues. Germline CDR1 and CDR2: SEHNR and FQNEAQ (reference sequence). This chain's CDR3 is CASSLISGWDEQFF. Written as DNA, the CDR3 is TGTGCCAGCAGCTTAATCTCGGGGTGGGATGAGCAGTTCTTC. Supplemented by reference TRBV7-9 and TRBJ2-1, the full variable domain reads DTGVSQNPRHKITKRGQNVTFRCDPISEHNRLYWYRQTLGQGPEFLTYFQNEAQLEKSRLLSDRFSAERPKGSFSTLEIQRTEQGDSAMYLCASSLISGWDEQFFGPGTRLTVL.

This chain's CDR3 is CASSYADKYNEQFF. DNA of the CDR3: TGTGCCAGCAGCTACGCCGACAAATACAATGAGCAGTTCTTC. The chain links TRBV6-6 to TRBJ2-1; D gene unclear. Per germline, CDR1 MNHNY and CDR2 SVGAGI (reference sequence). The CDR3 is 14 residues long. Trimming took off 6 bases at V and 4 bases at J, with 13 bases between the two ends.

The chain employs TRBV12-5 and TRBJ2-1, with D perhaps TRBD1 (5 bases). Trimming cost V 3 bases and J 8 bases, with 14 bases left between them. The CDR3 sequence is 14 residues long. Germline CDR1 LGHNT, CDR2 FRNRAP. The DNA for the CDR3 is TGTGCTAGTGGTTTCGGCAGGGATATGGATGAGCAGTTCTTC. Translation gives CASGFGRDMDEQFF.